The 8 T cell receptor beta chains given below trace back to one sample, sequenced in a study of blood T cell repertoires in COVID-19. The repertoire was sequenced with immunoSEQ multiplex PCR; TCRdb's copy has only in-frame clones and lacks some. The sample shows some 200,000 clones, around 90% of them seen only once. Specimen: peripheral blood. These receptors were collected from a man aged 45-60 years with acute or convalescent COVID-19.

This clone occurred once. The rearrangement uses TRBV28 and TRBJ1-4; D not certain. This CDR3 comprises 12 residues. V dropped 4 bases and J dropped 8 bases, with 8 bases sitting between them. Germline V gene lookup returns CDR1 MDHEN and CDR2 SYDVKM. The CDR3 region is CASSWAGEKLFF. CDR3 sequence (DNA): TGTGCCAGCAGTTGGGCGGGGGAAAAACTGTTTTTT.

The chain recombines TRBV6-5 with TRBJ1-3, with D possibly matching TRBD1 (5 bases). The ends were cut back, 5 bases at V and 0 bases at J, with 11 bases in the middle. There are 15 residues in the CDR3. CDR1 is MNHEY and CDR2 is SVGAGI in the germline V gene. CDR3 in DNA: TGTGCCAGCAGTCCACAGGAACACTCTGGAAACACCATATATTTT. This translates into CASSPQEHSGNTIYF.

The chain employs TRBV29-1 and TRBJ1-5, with a weak D call TRBD1 (5 bases). V was trimmed by 0 bases and J by 4 bases, leaving 7 bases between them. Germline CDR1 is SQVTM and CDR2 is ANQGSEA. CDR3 length: 13 amino acids. The CDR3 DNA follows: TGCAGCGTTGAAGAACAGGAAAATCAGCCCCAGCATTTT. Encoded protein: CSVEEQENQPQHF. The variable domain in full, completed from reference TRBV29-1 and TRBJ1-5, reads SAVISQKPSRDICQRGTSLTIQCQVDSQVTMMFWYRQQPGQSLTLIATANQGSEATYESGFVIDKFPISRPNLTFSTLTVSNMSPEDSSIYLCSVEEQENQPQHFGDGTRLSIL.

This sequence joins TRBV7-3 and TRBJ1-4; 7 bases line up with TRBD1. V trimming: 6 bases; J trimming: 4 bases; junction bases outside the gene matches: 8. Germline CDR1 SGHTA, CDR2 FQGTGA. The CDR3 runs 15 residues. DNA for the CDR3: TGTGCCAGCAGTCAATCAGGGGGACTTAATGAAAAACTGTTTTTT. Protein: CASSQSGGLNEKLFF.

The chain couples TRBV30 to TRBJ2-2, with D unclear. The CDR3 is 13 residues long. V gave up 0 bases and J gave up 1 base, with 3 bases separating them. Per the germline V gene, CDR1 is GTSNPN and CDR2 is SVGIG (reference sequence). CDR3 DNA sequence: TGTGCCTGGAGTGTTAGGAACACCGGGGAGCTGTTTTTT. Its translation: CAWSVRNTGELFF.

V gene TRBV23-1 combines with J gene TRBJ2-7; no clear D gene. TRBV23-1 is classed as an ORF, of uncertain function. V lost 2 bases and J lost 3, with 11 bases in between. The CDR3 extends over 14 amino acids. CDR3 sequence: CASSQTDTHYEQYV. The CDR3 DNA is TGCGCCAGCAGTCAAACCGACACTCACTACGAGCAGTACGTC.

The chain uses TRBV14 and TRBJ1-1; D is unclear. Germline V gives CDR1 SGHDN, CDR2 FVKESK. The V gene lost 1 base and the J gene lost 1 base, with 7 bases spanning the gap. CDR3 length: 14 amino acids. CDR3 loop: CASSQANRNTEAFF. CDR3 nucleotide sequence: TGTGCCAGCAGCCAAGCTAACAGGAACACTGAAGCTTTCTTT.

The CDR3 spells CASSLLPEVYSPLHF. The CDR3 DNA sequence: TGTGCCAGCAGCTTATTACCTGAGGTTTACTCACCCCTCCACTTT. V gene TRBV11-2 combines with J gene TRBJ1-6, with unresolved D. Trimming pared 2 bases from V and 10 bases from J, leaving 15 bases between. Germline V lookup: CDR1 SGHAT, CDR2 FQNNGV. CDR3 size: 15 residues. Full variable domain (rest looked up from reference TRBV11-2 and TRBJ1-6): EAGVAQSPRYKIIEKRQSVAFWCNPISGHATLYWYQQILGQGPKLLIQFQNNGVVDDSQLPKDRFSAERLKGVDSTLKIQPAKLEDSAVYLCASSLLPEVYSPLHFGNGTRLTVT.